Detailed here is one T cell receptor beta chain. This clone was recorded once. Its antigen has not been determined. Per-base quality was not reported, and no clone a single base away is much larger than it. Interpreted using the paper, the time point label stands for: blood sample drawn before combined kidney and bone marrow transplant. Unstimulated Tregs (CD4+CD25+CD127-), CD4+ non-Tregs (CD4+CD25-), CD4 and CD8 cells were FACS-sorted from thawed PBMCs. Patients were 4 combined kidney and bone marrow transplant recipients from the ITN036ST trial, and only these trial subjects had samples available. Healthy control blood was processed by Ficoll density gradient to PBMCs and cryopreserved; patient PBMCs were collected before and after transplant. From cysteine to phenylalanine, the CDR3 is 20 amino acids long. Just CDR3 DNA is preserved here, 60 bases in frame from base 1. Trimming accounts for 1 base at V and 1 base at J, while the number of junction bases matched to no gene is 10. For CDR1 and CDR2, the germline V gene lists SNHLY and FYNNEI.

This record comes from a study of Tregs in tolerant kidney transplant recipients (dated by TCRdb to between 2018 and 2020). Background for the entire study: Transplants used related donors with nonmyeloablative bone marrow transplantation; mixed chimerism was transient in the human trials. TCRbeta sequencing was used in the study to identify donor-specific regulatory T cells before combined kidney and bone marrow transplantation, and the identified cells were then tracked after transplant.

General conclusions and limits of the study: PCR primers changed over time for some patients, so nucleotide-level comparison across those patients' samples was not possible. In tolerant patients, donor-specific Tregs expanded more than Tregs overall, which suggests antigen-driven rather than nonspecific expansion. Biological reproducibility was not directly assessed, although technical replication error appeared to be minimal. Because only a small number of patients were included, the study had limitations, and the results will need to be validated in larger populations as well as under other immunosuppression protocols. Expanding Tregs with activated donor B cells appeared to identify the most biologically relevant and donor-specific TCRbeta repertoire.

For TCRbeta CDR3 sequencing, genomic DNA was extracted from sorted cells using the QIAGEN DNeasy Blood and Tissue Kit. High-throughput TCRbeta CDR3 sequencing, including PCR amplification with bias correction and internal controls, was performed commercially through immunoSEQ. As for the authors' bioinformatics: Unique productive TCRbeta sequences were defined by CDR3 nucleotide sequence where primers matched, and otherwise by CDR3 amino acid sequence together with Vbeta and Jbeta genes. To correct sorting error, sequences shared between sorted populations at a frequency ratio of 2:1 or less were removed; the rest were assigned to the higher population. A sequence counted as donor-reactive if, in CFSE-low cells, the sequence had a frequency of at least 0.01% and was expanded at least 5-fold compared with unstimulated cells. Repertoire divergence was quantified by Jensen-Shannon divergence calculated from the top 100 TCRbeta sequences ranked by frequency. When a sample had multiple sequencing runs, each run was corrected for sorting error separately and the runs were then pooled. This immuneACCESS table, as held by TCRdb, lists in-frame sequences with V and J called but not all clones. Of the missing ones, under half trace to an unresolved V gene in checked studies; the others have no known cause. That table supplies the V and J calls and clone size; D and trimming were determined from the DNA. For this sample there are some 70,000 clones; less than 90% appear just once. 0.35% to 0.5% of the sample lies in the top ten.

Source: CD4+ T cells from blood, taken before the transplant. The origin of this receptor is a human donor who received a combined kidney and bone marrow transplant. Here the chain combines TRBV2 and TRBJ2-1; TRBD2 matches 13 bases in the middle. The CDR3 region has the sequence CASSEGVRLAGGPSYNEQFF. In nucleotide form, the sequence is TGTGCCAGCAGTGAAGGGGTCAGACTAGCGGGAGGCCCGTCCTACAATGAGCAGTTCTTC.